The sequence of this T cell receptor beta chain was determined in a study of blood T cell repertoires in COVID-19. About the research overall: COVID-19 samples from acute and convalescent phases originated in the United States, Italy and Spain. PBMCs, B-cell-depleted T cells, or T cells provided the cDNA or gDNA that made up the material.

TCRdb keeps only in-frame clones here, not all; method: immunoSEQ multiplex PCR. The top ten hold about 4.2% of the sample, which has fewer than 110,000 clones, approximately 81% seen once. The CDR3 consists of 11 residues. V lost 6 bases to trimming and J lost 1 base, with 6 bases between them. Germline lookup yields CDR1 DFQATT and CDR2 SNEGSKA (reference sequence). V usage is TRBV20-1 and J usage is TRBJ2-5; a possible D gene is TRBD1 (6 bases). The sequence derives from a human donor in a cohort sampled during active COVID-19. The sequencing input was peripheral blood. Written as DNA, the CDR3 is TGCAGTGCGGGGGCCCAAGAGACCCAGTACTTC. Its protein is CSAGAQETQYF.